The rows below give T cell receptor beta chains drawn from one sample of a study of beta chain features in type 1 diabetes. Generated by immunoSEQ multiplex PCR, the TCRdb table keeps only in-frame clones and is missing some. The sample yields roughly 140,000 clones, 10% seen once. Sequenced sample: central memory CD4+ T cells from blood. These receptors were taken from a man aged 25-45 years with type 1 diabetes. CDR3s include the opening cysteine and the closing phenylalanine or tryptophan. D genes are given only for firm matches. The size field is filled for only some rows; it gives once, few, many or a size class.

V,D,J,size,DNA,CDR3
TRBV30,-,TRBJ2-3,-,TGTGCCTGGAGTGGGGGACTCACAGATACGCAGTATTTT,CAWSGGLTDTQYF
TRBV11-2,TRBD2,TRBJ2-1,-,TGTGCCACCACCGGGACTAGCGGGAGTGGGAATGAGCAGTTCTTC,CATTGTSGSGNEQFF
TRBV27,-,TRBJ2-1,few,TGTGCCAGCAGTTTAAACGGGGGCTACAATGAGCAGTTCTTC,CASSLNGGYNEQFF
TRBV19,TRBD2,TRBJ2-1,many,TGTGCCACCGCGGGACTAGCGGGCAATGAGCAGTTCTTC,CATAGLAGNEQFF
TRBV19,TRBD2,TRBJ2-1,-,TGTGCCAGTAGTACCCCGACTAGCGGGGGGTACAATGAGCAGTTCTTC,CASSTPTSGGYNEQFF
TRBV9,-,TRBJ2-1,-,TGTGCCAGCAGCCTCACTGGTGGGAGTTTCAATGAGCAGTTCTTC,CASSLTGGSFNEQFF
TRBV5-1,TRBD1,TRBJ1-2,few,TGCGCCAGCAGCTTGGCTCCGGACAGGGAACTCGGCACCTTC,CASSLAPDRELGTF
TRBV4-1,-,TRBJ2-1,many,TGCGCCAGCAGTATGATAACAAACAATGAGCAGTTCTTC,CASSMITNNEQFF
TRBV4-3,TRBD1,TRBJ2-5,few,TGCGCCAGCAGCCAACTAACCGGGACAGGGGGAAAGACCCAGTACTTC,CASSQLTGTGGKTQYF
TRBV7-9,TRBD1,TRBJ1-1,few,TGTGCCAGCAGCTTAGAAGGGACAGGGGGTGAAGCTTTCTTT,CASSLEGTGGEAFF
TRBV11-3,-,TRBJ2-2,few,TGTGCCAGCAGCCCAAGGGAGGGGGAGCTGTTTTTT,CASSPREGELFF
TRBV28,-,TRBJ1-2,few,TGTGCCAGCACCGCGTGGGGCAACTATGGCTACACCTTC,CASTAWGNYGYTF
TRBV4-2,-,TRBJ1-1,-,TGTGCCAGCAGCCCCGGTGCGAGGGTAAACACTGAAGCTTTCTTT,CASSPGARVNTEAFF
TRBV30,-,TRBJ2-7,few,TGTGCCTGGAACCGTGGGAGTTTGTACGAGCAGTACTTC,CAWNRGSLYEQYF
TRBV18,-,TRBJ2-6,-,TGTGCCAGCTCACCCCAGGTGAACACCGTCCTGACTTTC,CASSPQVNTVLTF
TRBV27,TRBD2,TRBJ2-7,few,TGTGCCAGCAGACAAATAGCGGGGGGGCCTTGGGAGCAGTACTTC,CASRQIAGGPWEQYF
TRBV5-1,-,TRBJ2-2,-,TGCGCCAGCAGGGAGGATCAAATCGGGGAGCTGTTTTTT,CASREDQIGELFF
TRBV5-4,TRBD1,TRBJ2-1,few,TGTGCCAGCAGCTTGGTGGGGGACAGGAGGCAGTTCTTC,CASSLVGDRRQFF
TRBV19,TRBD2,TRBJ2-3,few,TGTGCCAGTAGCATCCGACTAGCGGGAGGCCAAAAACAATCAGATACGCAGTATTTT,CASSIRLAGGQKQSDTQYF
TRBV5-1,TRBD2,TRBJ2-2,-,TGCGCCAGCAGCCGATCCGGGACTAGCAACACCGGGGAGCTGTTTTTT,CASSRSGTSNTGELFF
TRBV28,-,TRBJ2-1,-,TGTGCCAGCAGAACCGACTCGTACAATGAGCAGTTCTTC,CASRTDSYNEQFF
TRBV2,-,TRBJ1-1,-,TGTGCCAGCACCTTAGGGGGAATAAACACTGAAGCTTTCTTT,CASTLGGINTEAFF
TRBV9,-,TRBJ1-1,-,TGTGCCAGCAGCCAAGTACCAGGGAACACTGAAGCTTTCTTT,CASSQVPGNTEAFF
TRBV19,TRBD2,TRBJ2-7,few,TGTGCCAGTAGTACCCCAACTAGCGGTTCCTCCTACGAGCAGTACTTC,CASSTPTSGSSYEQYF